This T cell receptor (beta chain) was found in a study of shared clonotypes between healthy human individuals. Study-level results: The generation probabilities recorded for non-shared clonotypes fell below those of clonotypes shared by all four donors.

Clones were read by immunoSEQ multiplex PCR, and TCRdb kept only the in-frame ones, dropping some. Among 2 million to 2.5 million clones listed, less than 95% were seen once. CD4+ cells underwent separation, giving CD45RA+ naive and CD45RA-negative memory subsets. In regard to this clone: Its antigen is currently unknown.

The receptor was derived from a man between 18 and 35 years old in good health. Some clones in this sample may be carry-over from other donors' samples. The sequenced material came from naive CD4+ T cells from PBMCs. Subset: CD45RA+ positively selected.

The CDR3 DNA is TGTGCCAGCAGCCGAAGGCGGGGGGCAGCCGGTCAGCCCCAGCATTTT. Translating gives CASSRRRGAAGQPQHF. The genes are TRBV7-3 and TRBJ1-5; possible D gene TRBD1, 6 bases. V was pared by 5 bases and J by 6 bases, with 20 bases between. CDR1 and CDR2 from the germline V gene are SGHTA and FQGTGA. The CDR3 consists of 16 residues.